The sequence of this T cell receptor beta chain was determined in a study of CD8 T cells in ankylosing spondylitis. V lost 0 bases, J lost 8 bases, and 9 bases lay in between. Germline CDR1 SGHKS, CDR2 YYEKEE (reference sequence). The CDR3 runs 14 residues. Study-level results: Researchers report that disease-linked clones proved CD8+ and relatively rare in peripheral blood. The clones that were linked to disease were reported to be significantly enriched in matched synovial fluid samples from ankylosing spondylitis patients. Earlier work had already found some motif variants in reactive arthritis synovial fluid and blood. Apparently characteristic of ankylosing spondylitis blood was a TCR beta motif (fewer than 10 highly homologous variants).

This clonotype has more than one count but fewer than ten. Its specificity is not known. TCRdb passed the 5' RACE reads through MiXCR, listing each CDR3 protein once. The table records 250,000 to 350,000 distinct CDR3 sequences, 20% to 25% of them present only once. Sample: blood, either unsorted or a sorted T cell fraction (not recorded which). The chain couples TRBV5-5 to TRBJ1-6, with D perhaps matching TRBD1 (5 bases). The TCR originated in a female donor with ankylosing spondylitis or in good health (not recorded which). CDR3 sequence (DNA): TGTGCCAGCAGCTTGGACGGGGGAGATTCACCCCTCCACTTT. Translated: CASSLDGGDSPLHF.